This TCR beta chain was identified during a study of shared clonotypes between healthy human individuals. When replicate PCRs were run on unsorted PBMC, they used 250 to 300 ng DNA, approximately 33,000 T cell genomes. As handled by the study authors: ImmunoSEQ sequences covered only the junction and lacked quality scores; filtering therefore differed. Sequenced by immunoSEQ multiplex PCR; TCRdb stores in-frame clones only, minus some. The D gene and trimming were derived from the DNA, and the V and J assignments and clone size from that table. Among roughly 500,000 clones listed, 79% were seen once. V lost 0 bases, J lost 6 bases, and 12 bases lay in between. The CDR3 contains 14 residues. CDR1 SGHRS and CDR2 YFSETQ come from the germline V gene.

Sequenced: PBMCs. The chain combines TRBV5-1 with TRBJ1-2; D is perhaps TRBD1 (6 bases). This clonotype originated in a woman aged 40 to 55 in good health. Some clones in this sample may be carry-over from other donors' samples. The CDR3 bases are TGCGCCAGCAGCTTGGATGACGGGGGCGATGGCTACACCTTC. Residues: CASSLDDGGDGYTF.